This entry lists 19 T cell receptor beta chains sequenced from one sample in a study of T-cell memory formation after mild COVID-19. In TCRdb, the 5' RACE reads were re-called with MiXCR into one record per CDR3 protein. The sample shows about 150,000 distinct CDR3 sequences, around 30% of them seen only once. Sequenced material: PBMCs or a T cell subset sorted from them (not recorded which). The receptors come from an adult woman who had mild COVID-19 (a few samples of this study predate the infection). Cell type and time point are not known.

This clonotype showed up just a few times. The rearrangement uses TRBV30 and TRBJ2-1; 13 positions agree with TRBD2. The CDR3 spans 14 residues. CDR1 is GTSNPN, CDR2 SVGIG, per germline (reference sequence). CDR3 coding DNA: TGTGCGCTCAGGACTAGCGGGAGCTACAATGAGCAGTTCTTC. This encodes CALRTSGSYNEQFF.

This clonotype showed up just a few times. The CDR3 spells CASSLARRLGTSETSGQFF. Written as DNA, the CDR3 is TGTGCCAGCAGCTTAGCGCGGAGGCTCGGGACTAGCGAAACGAGTGGGCAGTTCTTC. The chain joins TRBV7-6 to TRBJ2-1; 10 bases map to TRBD2. The CDR3 length is 19 residues. Germline lookup yields CDR1 SGHVS and CDR2 FNYEAQ. V was clipped by 0 bases and J by 12 bases; unmatched bases: 20.

This chain links TRBV4-2 with TRBJ2-1; the match to TRBD2 covers 10 bases. CDR3 length equals 16 residues. V was pared by 4 bases and J by 7 bases, with 10 bases of the junction left unmatched. Germline CDR1 is LGHNA and CDR2 is YNFKEQ. CDR3 sequence reads: CASSPPGRLAGNEQFF. Here the CDR3 DNA reads TGTGCCAGCAGCCCCCCGGGGAGACTAGCGGGTAATGAGCAGTTCTTC.

This clonotype was recorded a few times. J is TRBJ2-1 and V is TRBV27, with D possibly TRBD1 on 6 matching bases. V gave up 2 bases and J gave up 7 bases, with 12 bases separating them. The CDR3 totals 14 residues. Germline CDR1 is MNHEY and CDR2 is SMNVEV (reference sequence). The CDR3 DNA is TGTGCCAGCAGTTTACTTGAACAGGGTAATGAGCAGTTCTTC. Its translation: CASSLLEQGNEQFF.

V and J are TRBV2 and TRBJ1-1; TRBD1 might be the D (6 bases). V was pared by 0 bases and J by 0 bases, with 11 bases between. The germline gives CDR1 SNHLY, CDR2 FYNNEI. This CDR3 region has 16 residues. DNA for the CDR3: TGTGCCAGCAGTGAAGCGTGGGGGGGGCTGAACACTGAAGCTTTCTTT. Amino acids: CASSEAWGGLNTEAFF. The entire variable domain, with the rest obtained from reference TRBV2 and TRBJ1-1, is as follows: EPEVTQTPSHQVTQMGQEVILRCVPISNHLYFYWYRQILGQKVEFLVSFYNNEISEKSEIFDDQFSVERPDGSNFTLKIRSTKLEDSAMYFCASSEAWGGLNTEAFFGQGTRLTVV.

This clonotype was recorded a few times. The chain combines TRBV7-9 with TRBJ1-2; tentatively, D is TRBD1 (6 bases). The CDR3 sequence is 13 residues long. Trimming cost V 4 bases and J 8 bases, with 14 bases left between them. Germline V gene lookup returns CDR1 SEHNR and CDR2 FQNEAQ (reference sequence). CDR3 amino acids: CASSSRQAEGYTF. The CDR3 nucleotides are TGTGCCAGCAGCTCAAGACAGGCAGAGGGCTACACCTTC.

This chain uses TRBV29-1 with TRBJ2-7, with no clear D. Germline assignment: CDR1 SQVTM and CDR2 ANQGSEA. Trimming took off 2 bases at V and 3 bases at J, with 11 bases between the two ends. CDR3 size: 13 residues. CDR3 DNA: TGCAGCGTTGAAAAGGGTTCTGGCTACGAGCAGTACTTC. Translation: CSVEKGSGYEQYF.

CDR3 protein: CASGRGGEQFF. The DNA for the CDR3 is TGTGCCAGCGGCAGAGGCGGGGAGCAGTTCTTC. This chain connects TRBV12-3 or TRBV12-4 to TRBJ2-1; D is possibly TRBD2 (5 bases). CDR3 size: 11 residues. V lost 8 bases and J lost 10, with 12 bases in between.

The CDR3 loop is CASSQDVIGQGAGEQYF. CDR3 nucleotide sequence: TGCGCCAGCAGCCAAGATGTGATAGGACAGGGGGCGGGAGAGCAGTACTTC. The rearrangement joins TRBV4-1 to TRBJ2-7; 11 bases line up with TRBD1. The junction had 11 bases not matched to a gene; V was cut back by 0 bases and J by 7 bases. The V gene's germline CDR1 is MGHRA and CDR2 YSYEKL. CDR3 length: 17 residues.

The CDR3 sequence is CASSSDRDRAYTF. CDR3 DNA: TGTGCCAGCAGCTCCGACCGGGACAGGGCTTACACCTTC. This chain uses TRBV11-3 with TRBJ1-2; 9 bases fit TRBD1. Germline CDR1 and CDR2: SGHNT and YENEEA. The CDR3 totals 13 residues. J gave up 11 bases and V 4 bases, and 8 bases lay outside the gene matches.

This clonotype was observed a few times. The genes are TRBV7-3 and TRBJ2-1, with 10 bases that match TRBD1. CDR3 length: 16 residues. CDR1 SGHTA and CDR2 FQGTGA come from the germline V gene. V shed 6 bases and J 7 bases; nucleotides not matched to a gene: 12. The CDR3 nucleotides read TGTGCCAGCAGTACGTCCGGGGACAGGGGTGCGAATGAGCAGTTCTTC. Protein product: CASSTSGDRGANEQFF.

V is TRBV11-2 and J is TRBJ2-7; no clear D. V was trimmed by 0 bases and J by 2 bases, leaving 8 bases between them. This CDR3 is 14 amino acids long. The germline CDR1 and CDR2 sequences are SGHAT and FQNNGV. The CDR3 DNA is TGTGCCAGCAGCTTAGACACAGTCCCCTACGAGCAGTACTTC. Translated: CASSLDTVPYEQYF.

V and J are TRBV14 and TRBJ2-3; D not resolved. CDR1 is SGHDN, CDR2 FVKESK, per germline. The CDR3 runs 16 residues. V was pared by 1 base and J by 0 bases, with 11 bases between. CDR3 loop: CASSQVRSASTDTQYF. As DNA, the CDR3 is TGTGCCAGCAGCCAAGTTAGGTCGGCGAGCACAGATACGCAGTATTTT.

V usage is TRBV4-2 and J usage is TRBJ1-2; TRBD1 might be the D (5 bases). The CDR3 is 17 residues long. Germline CDR1 reads LGHNA; CDR2 reads YNFKEQ. V gave up 0 bases and J gave up 7 bases, with 21 bases separating them. CDR3 in amino acids: CASSQDLRTGRERGYTF. The CDR3 nucleotides read TGTGCCAGCAGCCAAGATCTTAGGACGGGCAGGGAGCGTGGCTACACCTTC.

This clonotype was picked up a small number of times. The chain employs TRBV12-3 or TRBV12-4 and TRBJ1-1, with D hard to call. V gave up 3 bases and J gave up 1 base, with 6 bases separating them. The CDR3 sequence is 13 residues long. In nucleotides, the CDR3 is TGTGCCAGCAGTTTTGCAGGGAACACTGAAGCTTTCTTT. Protein: CASSFAGNTEAFF.

This clonotype was observed a handful of times. The CDR3 DNA sequence: TGTGCCAGCGGGGGCAGGGTCGACGAGCAGTACTTC. Translation: CASGGRVDEQYF. The chain couples TRBV12-3 or TRBV12-4 to TRBJ2-7; possibly TRBD1 for D (6 bases). The CDR3 loop spans 12 amino acids. V was shortened by 8 bases and J by 5 bases, with 13 bases between the two germline ends.

The chain uses TRBV29-1 and TRBJ2-1; D may be TRBD2 (6 bases). Germline lookup yields CDR1 SQVTM and CDR2 ANQGSEA. The CDR3 has 20 amino acids. Trimming cost V 0 bases and J 4 bases, with 28 bases left between them. CDR3 sequence: CSVEDLPGAKELGGYNEQFF. The CDR3 DNA follows: TGCAGCGTTGAAGATCTCCCAGGAGCAAAAGAGTTGGGGGGATACAATGAGCAGTTCTTC.

The chain recombines TRBV12-3 or TRBV12-4 with TRBJ1-2, with a weak D call TRBD1 (5 bases). V was pared by 2 bases and J by 2 bases, with 12 bases between. CDR3 size: 15 residues. The CDR3 coding sequence is TGTGCCAGCAGTTTATCAGGGTCTGGGAACTATGGCTACACCTTC. This encodes CASSLSGSGNYGYTF.

The rearrangement joins TRBV5-1 to TRBJ1-2, with TRBD1 matching over 8 bases. V was pared by 2 bases and J by 6 bases, with 3 bases of the junction left unmatched. This CDR3 is built from 13 residues. From germline, CDR1 is SGHRS and CDR2 YFSETQ. CDR3 sequence reads: CASSFTTGDGYTF. As DNA, the CDR3 is TGCGCCAGCAGCTTCACGACAGGGGATGGCTACACCTTC.